Sequencing of this TCR beta chain was carried out in a study of glioma-infiltrating T cells after dendritic cell vaccination (dated by TCRdb to the mid-2010s). About the study as a whole: The cohort included 15 or so glioblastoma patients drawn from Phase I and II dendritic cell vaccination trials, of whom 9 were newly diagnosed and 6 had recurrent disease. Survival after dendritic cell vaccination was correlated with TCR sequencing metrics, including TIL content and tumor-blood repertoire overlap. Patients received autologous tumor lysate-pulsed dendritic cell vaccination between about 2003 and 2013. Patients received three intradermal dendritic cell vaccine injections at biweekly intervals in the arm below the axilla. The vaccine consisted of monocyte-derived dendritic cells cultured less than eight days with IL-4 and GM-CSF, then pulsed overnight with autologous tumor lysate. In glioblastoma patients vaccinated with dendritic cells, deep sequencing of TCR beta CDR3 regions served to measure tumor-infiltrating lymphocyte content and to compare repertoires between tumor and blood. Results the study describes overall, beyond this receptor: Longer time to progression and overall survival after dendritic cell vaccination were predicted by higher estimated pretreatment TIL content. No direct relationship between TCR clonality and survival was found, suggesting a diverse polyclonal response may matter. The TCR overlap response model with three groups was called speculative and said to need prospective validation. The cohort was small and heterogeneous, few patients had complete blood and tumor sets, and even fewer had initial-recurrent tumor pairs.

From its cysteine to its phenylalanine, the CDR3 spans 15 amino acids. Only CDR3 DNA is held: 45 bases, read in frame from base 1. CDR1 and CDR2, looked up from the germline V gene (reference sequence), are LNHNV and YYDKDF. Deletion took 0 bases off V and 3 bases off J, with a span of 11 bases between the germline ends. Using the immunoSEQ assay, TCRB CDR3 regions were amplified from around 2 micrograms of genomic DNA, or from all available DNA when less than that was on hand. The multiplex PCR employed 60 forward primers targeting TCR V beta segments and 13 reverse primers targeting J beta segments. To estimate the number of reads per starting template, synthetic control templates were added to each sample at limiting dilution. Reads of 87 bp were generated by sequencing on the Illumina HiSeq System. The published analysis was carried out like this. PCR and sequencing errors were removed by merging closely related sequences with a nearest neighbor algorithm. TCR overlap was defined as the percentage of unique tumor TCR beta sequences that were also found in the peripheral blood of the same patient. The table comes from immuneACCESS by way of TCRdb, which keeps in-frame sequences with V and J called. Part of the clones is missing from these tables; in studies checked, under half for an unresolved V gene and the rest for unknown reasons. The DNA gave D and trimming, while V, J and clone size come from that table. The sample table lists some 90,000 clones, around four fifths of them with a count of one. The ten biggest clones cover roughly 2.1% of the sample.

About this clone itself: What this receptor recognizes is not known. Base-call qualities are not available, and no considerably larger clone is one nucleotide away.

Explained via the paper, the time point label denotes: after dendritic cell vaccination, including at tumor progression/relapse. Patients were selected on the basis of adequate residual fresh-frozen tumor tissue and more than two years of available survival data. An isocitrate dehydrogenase mutation was not carried by any of the glioblastoma patients, although molecular status was otherwise variable. PBMC collection took place before vaccination, two weeks after the third vaccination, and at tumor progression if progression occurred. Genomic DNA was extracted with the Qiagen DNeasy Blood extraction Kit.

The V and J genes are TRBV15 and TRBJ1-1, with the D gene uncertain. Sequencing was performed on blood, taken after dendritic cell vaccination. This TCR came from a human donor with glioblastoma. CDR3 sequence: CATSRDKAGYTEAFF. DNA sequence: TGTGCCACCAGCAGAGATAAGGCCGGGTACACTGAAGCTTTCTTT.